This passage covers 29 T cell receptor beta chains from one sample sequenced in a study of post-analysis software for immune sequencing data. TCR beta cDNA libraries had unique molecular identifiers. TCRdb recomputed calls from the PCR reads with MiXCR, one row per CDR3 protein. This sample has about 160,000 distinct CDR3 sequences, with roughly 35% found just once. The source was blood, collected after autologous hematopoietic stem cell transplantation. Source of these receptors: a girl aged 10 to 17 with multiple sclerosis.

The chain couples TRBV12-3 or TRBV12-4 to TRBJ2-1, with D possibly TRBD2 on 5 matching bases. The CDR3 loop spans 16 amino acids. Trimming pared 3 bases from V and 6 bases from J, leaving 18 bases between. In nucleotides, the CDR3 is TGTGCCAGCAGTTTTCGGGCGGGCCCCCCCACCAATGAGCAGTTCTTC. Translated, it gives CASSFRAGPPTNEQFF.

The chain couples TRBV5-8 to TRBJ2-7; TRBD1 matches at 7 bases. CDR1 and CDR2 (germline): SGHTS, YDEGEE. This CDR3 is 13 amino acids long. J was trimmed by 6 bases and V by 4 bases; bases with no gene match: 7. The CDR3 region has the DNA TGTGCCAGCAGCCGGGACAGTGGGGCCGAGCAGTACTTC. This gives the protein CASSRDSGAEQYF.

The chain couples TRBV21-1 to TRBJ2-7; the D call TRBD2 from the table was never checked on the DNA. TRBV21-1 is a listed pseudogene. The length of the CDR3 is 18 residues. The CDR3 sequence is CASSKAGLAGGLTYEQYF. DNA of the CDR3: TGTGCCAGCAGCAAAGCGGGACTAGCGGGAGGCCTAACCTACGAGCAGTACTTC.

V is TRBV3-1 and J is TRBJ2-7; 9 bases match TRBD1. Germline trimming cut 3 bases from V and 2 bases from J; bases unmatched to any gene: 5. This CDR3 comprises 15 residues. From germline, CDR1 is LGHDT and CDR2 YNNKEL (reference sequence). The CDR3 is CASSHGQGNPYEQYF. In DNA form, the CDR3 reads TGTGCCAGCAGCCACGGACAGGGGAACCCCTACGAGCAGTACTTC.

This clonotype was found a few times. The rearrangement uses TRBV20-1 and TRBJ2-7, with D possibly called TRBD1 or TRBD2 (5 bases each). Trimming pared 8 bases from V and 3 bases from J, leaving 14 bases between. Germline loops: CDR1 DFQATT, CDR2 SNEGSKA (reference sequence). CDR3 length equals 12 residues. In DNA form, the CDR3 reads TGCAGTTATGACTCAGGGAGCTACGAGCAGTACTTC. Encoded protein: CSYDSGSYEQYF.

There are a few counts of this clonotype. The V call is TRBV7-2, the J call TRBJ1-5, with unresolved D. The CDR3 contains 15 residues. V shed 1 base and J shed 3 bases, with 10 bases lying between them. The germline V gene encodes CDR1 SGHTA and CDR2 FQGNSA. CDR3 sequence reads: CASSLVPGINQPQHF. CDR3 bases: TGTGCCAGCAGCTTAGTACCGGGGATCAATCAGCCCCAGCATTTT.

This sequence joins TRBV18 and TRBJ1-5; maybe TRBD1 (5 bases). CDR3 length: 14 amino acids. The ends were cut back, 6 bases at V and 3 bases at J, with 12 bases in the middle. Germline assignment: CDR1 KGHSH and CDR2 LQKENI. The CDR3 loop reads CASSLTDNNQPQHF. CDR3 coding DNA: TGTGCCAGCTCCCTGACGGACAACAATCAGCCCCAGCATTTT.

This clonotype was counted a few times. The rearrangement links TRBV10-2 to TRBJ2-7; D possibly corresponds to TRBD2 (5 bases). This CDR3 is 14 amino acids long. CDR1 WSHSY and CDR2 SAAADI come from the germline V gene. With 8 bases removed from V and 3 bases from J, the gap between germline ends came to 17 bases. This CDR3 reads CASSAGVADYEQYF. DNA of the CDR3: TGCGCCAGCTCCGCCGGGGTAGCAGACTACGAGCAGTACTTC.

This clonotype has a count of ten or more. This chain uses TRBV20-1 with TRBJ2-1; no clear D gene. The V end lost 3 bases, the J end lost 3 bases, and 9 bases lay between the germline ends. This CDR3 is built from 13 residues. Germline V gives CDR1 DFQATT, CDR2 SNEGSKA (reference sequence). The CDR3 sequence is CSASLADYNEQFF. The CDR3 nucleotides are TGCAGTGCTAGTCTCGCGGACTACAATGAGCAGTTCTTC.

This clonotype has more than one count but fewer than ten. The rearrangement joins TRBV3-1 to TRBJ2-1, with 10 bases identical to TRBD2. Looked up from germline, CDR1 is LGHDT and CDR2 is YNNKEL (reference sequence). V was clipped by 4 bases and J by 5 bases; unmatched bases: 5. The length of the CDR3 is 15 residues. The CDR3 coding sequence is TGTGCCAGCAGCCGAAGAGCGGGAGGGAACAATGAGCAGTTCTTC. It specifies CASSRRAGGNNEQFF.

This clonotype is a singleton in its sample. One junction end does not reproduce the germline sequence, and a read error may be involved. The rearrangement links TRBV6-2 or TRBV6-3 to TRBJ2-5; D remains ambiguous. The CDR3 has 12 residues. In germline, CDR1 is MNHEY, CDR2 SVGEGT. CDR3 coding DNA: TGTGCAACTGGACGGATTCAAGGGACCCAGTACTTC. Translating gives CATGRIQGTQYF.

This clonotype occurred a few times. The chain links TRBV19 to TRBJ1-5, with D possibly being TRBD1 (5 bases). Looked up from germline, CDR1 is LNHDA and CDR2 is SQIVND (reference sequence). The CDR3 is 15 amino acids. V shed 5 bases and J shed 6 bases, with 17 bases lying between them. The chain's CDR3 is CASSYDSARVQPQHF. CDR3 bases: TGTGCCAGTAGTTACGACAGCGCTAGAGTTCAGCCCCAGCATTTT. Based on the CDR3 plus reference TRBV19 and TRBJ1-5, the full variable domain is DGGITQSPKYLFRKEGQNVTLSCEQNLNHDAMYWYRQDPGQGLRLIYYSQIVNDFQKGDIAEGYSVSREKKESFPLTVTSAQKNPTAFYLCASSYDSARVQPQHFGDGTRLSIL.

This chain joins TRBV18 and TRBJ2-5; TRBD1 might be the D (5 bases). Near its end, the DNA agrees better with TRBJ2-7, so the J call may be wrong. Germline CDR1 reads KGHSH; CDR2 reads LQKENI. The CDR3 runs to 20 residues. In nucleotides, the CDR3 is TGTGCCAGCTCACCTCGCCAGGACACCCCAAATCTCTGGGTGAACTACGAGCAGTACTTC. Encoded protein: CASSPRQDTPNLWVNYEQYF.

This clonotype was counted ten times or more. The chain couples TRBV29-1 to TRBJ2-7; the match to TRBD2 covers 10 bases. CDR1 and CDR2 from the germline V gene are SQVTM and ANQGSEA. This CDR3 spans 15 amino acids. With V trimmed by 0 bases and J by 3 bases, 5 bases remained unmatched. This CDR3 is CSVEDSSGGYYEQYF. The CDR3 coding sequence is TGCAGCGTTGAAGATAGTAGCGGGGGGTACTACGAGCAGTACTTC.

This clonotype has at least ten counts. V usage is TRBV10-3 and J usage is TRBJ2-5; D not resolved. V was trimmed by 4 bases and J by 1 base, leaving 7 bases between them. This CDR3 region has 13 residues. The germline V gene encodes CDR1 ENHRY and CDR2 SYGVKD. Here the CDR3 DNA reads TGTGCCATCAGTGCCGGAATCCAAGAGACCCAGTACTTC. Translated, it gives CAISAGIQETQYF.

This clonotype was detected many times. The gene calls are TRBV29-1 and TRBJ2-7; 8 positions agree with TRBD1. Germline V lookup: CDR1 SQVTM, CDR2 ANQGSEA. The CDR3 sequence is 13 residues long. V shed 6 bases and J 0 bases; nucleotides not matched to a gene: 4. The CDR3, as DNA: TGCAGCGTCACCGGACAGGGCTCCTACGAGCAGTACTTC. Amino acid sequence: CSVTGQGSYEQYF.

In its sample, this clonotype was seen a few times. J is TRBJ2-5 and V is TRBV9; tentatively, D is TRBD1 (7 bases). Germline V gives CDR1 SGDLS, CDR2 YYNGEE. Trimming left V 4 bases short and J 4 bases short, with 26 bases between. CDR3 length: 18 amino acids. The CDR3 sequence is CASSTRLGGGTWGETQYF. As DNA, the CDR3 is TGTGCCAGCAGCACACGACTAGGGGGCGGCACCTGGGGAGAGACCCAGTACTTC.

The table lists this clonotype with a count of one. The rearrangement joins TRBV30 to TRBJ2-7; D gene ambiguous. There are 12 residues in the CDR3. Trimming shortened V by 0 bases and J by 5 bases, and 8 bases separated the two germline ends. Germline CDR1 GTSNPN, CDR2 SVGIG (reference sequence). CDR3 DNA: TGTGCCTGGAGTGTTCTATTCGACGAGCAGTACTTC. This gives the protein CAWSVLFDEQYF.

The chain recombines TRBV20-1 with TRBJ1-6; 7 bases line up with TRBD1. From germline, CDR1 is DFQATT and CDR2 SNEGSKA (reference sequence). The CDR3 runs 17 residues. The ends lost 0 bases at V and 7 bases at J; junction bases unmatched: 12. CDR3 in amino acids: CSARDLTTQGWNSPLHF. In nucleotides, the CDR3 is TGCAGTGCTAGAGACCTCACCACACAGGGGTGGAATTCACCCCTCCACTTT.

There are a few counts of this clonotype. The CDR3 DNA follows: TGTGCCAGCAGCTCGGACAGGCTTCAAGGAGCTTTCTTT. It yields the protein CASSSDRLQGAFF. The V gene is TRBV6-6, the J gene TRBJ1-1, with 7 bases lining up with TRBD1. The germline gives CDR1 MNHNY, CDR2 SVGAGI (reference sequence). The trim removed 6 bases at V and 10 bases at J, leaving 11 bases unmatched. This CDR3 has 13 amino acids.

The rearrangement joins TRBV12-3 or TRBV12-4 to TRBJ1-2, with TRBD1 identical over 8 bases. The CDR3 runs to 15 residues. V lost 0 bases and J lost 5; bases outside the gene matches: 5. This chain's CDR3 is CASSLAGTGLYGYTF. The DNA for the CDR3 is TGTGCCAGCAGTTTAGCTGGGACAGGACTTTATGGCTACACCTTC.

This clonotype was seen a few times. V and J are TRBV7-2 and TRBJ2-7; TRBD2 might be the D (7 bases). The CDR3 spans 16 residues. Trimming took off 1 base at V and 1 base at J, with 14 bases between the two ends. CDR1 is SGHTA, CDR2 FQGNSA, per germline. CDR3 DNA: TGTGCCAGCAGCTTAGGGGGGGGGGCTAGGTCCTACGAGCAGTACTTC. It yields the protein CASSLGGGARSYEQYF.

In DNA, the CDR3 is TGTGCCAGCAGTTCATATGATACGCAGTATTTT. Amino acid sequence: CASSSYDTQYF. The V call is TRBV12-3 or TRBV12-4, the J call TRBJ2-3, with no clear D. V was trimmed by 4 bases and J by 6 bases, leaving 5 bases between them. This CDR3 is built from 11 residues.

The CDR3 DNA reads as TGCGCCAGCAGCTTGCCCTTAGCGGGAACCCCAGATACGCAGTATTTT. Its translation is CASSLPLAGTPDTQYF. V gene TRBV5-1 combines with J gene TRBJ2-3, with TRBD2 matching over 8 bases. Germline V gives CDR1 SGHRS, CDR2 YFSETQ. Trimming cost V 1 base and J 4 bases; bases outside gene matches: 8. The CDR3 is made up of 16 amino acids.

The chain couples TRBV29-1 to TRBJ1-1, with D perhaps matching TRBD1 (6 bases). From germline, CDR1 is SQVTM and CDR2 ANQGSEA. The V end was cut by 4 bases, the J end by 0 bases, with 9 bases between. CDR3 size: 13 residues. CDR3 amino acids: CSVARGLNTEAFF. For the CDR3, the DNA is TGCAGCGTTGCAAGGGGGTTGAACACTGAAGCTTTCTTT.

The chain is built from TRBV12-3 or TRBV12-4 and TRBJ2-2; no reliable D call. The V gene lost 7 bases and the J gene lost 2 bases, with 11 bases spanning the gap. This CDR3 has 14 amino acids. CDR3 residues: CASTAGFNTGELFF. The CDR3 DNA reads as TGTGCCAGCACGGCCGGGTTCAACACCGGGGAGCTGTTTTTT.

Comment on this clonotype: An end of the junction does not agree with germline; a read error may underlie this. The DNA of the CDR3 is TGTGCTAGCAGCTGGACGGGGGACGGGGAGCTGTTTTTT. Its protein is CASSWTGDGELFF. This chain connects TRBV7-7 to TRBJ2-2; D might be TRBD2 (6 bases). This CDR3 has 13 amino acids. In germline, CDR1 is SSHAT, CDR2 FNYEAQ (reference sequence).

The chain joins TRBV7-3 to TRBJ1-5, with a possible D match to TRBD1 (5 bases). Per the germline V gene, CDR1 is SGHTA and CDR2 is FQGTGA. There are 13 residues in the CDR3. V was cut by 3 bases and J by 4 bases, with 7 bases left in between. As DNA, the CDR3 is TGTGCCAGCAGCTTGGACATAAATCAGCCCCAGCATTTT. It is translated as CASSLDINQPQHF.

The V and J genes are TRBV6-1 and TRBJ2-7; tentatively, D is TRBD1 (7 bases). Germline CDR1 and CDR2: MNHNS and SASEGT. V was trimmed by 8 bases and J by 7 bases, leaving 21 bases between them. This CDR3 contains 14 residues. The DNA of the CDR3 is TGTGCCAGCTCCCCGGAGTCAGGGGGGAGGGAGCAGTACTTC. It codes for CASSPESGGREQYF.